The present TCR beta chain was sequenced within a study of OX40 agonist ivuxolimab in advanced cancers. The CDR3 sequence is 13 residues long. V gave up 6 bases and J gave up 1 base, with 9 bases separating them. In germline, CDR1 is SGHRS, CDR2 YFSETQ. Broader study findings: On average, a greater number of expanded clones characterised CD8+ T cells relative to CD4+.

Sequencing was performed with immunoSEQ multiplex PCR; in TCRdb, only in-frame clones are kept and a portion is missing. The sample contains 25,000 to 35,000 clones, roughly 84% of which appear only once. This clone is a singleton in its sample. Its antigen is unknown. This TCR derives from an adult with an advanced solid tumor such as melanoma, head and neck, liver or kidney cancer. Source: CD4+ or CD8+ T cells sorted from blood, taken in a trial of the OX40 agonist ivuxolimab. The rearrangement links TRBV5-1 to TRBJ2-3; D is ambiguous. The DNA for the CDR3 is TGCGCCAGCATGGGGTTGGGCACAGATACGCAGTATTTT. Protein: CASMGLGTDTQYF.